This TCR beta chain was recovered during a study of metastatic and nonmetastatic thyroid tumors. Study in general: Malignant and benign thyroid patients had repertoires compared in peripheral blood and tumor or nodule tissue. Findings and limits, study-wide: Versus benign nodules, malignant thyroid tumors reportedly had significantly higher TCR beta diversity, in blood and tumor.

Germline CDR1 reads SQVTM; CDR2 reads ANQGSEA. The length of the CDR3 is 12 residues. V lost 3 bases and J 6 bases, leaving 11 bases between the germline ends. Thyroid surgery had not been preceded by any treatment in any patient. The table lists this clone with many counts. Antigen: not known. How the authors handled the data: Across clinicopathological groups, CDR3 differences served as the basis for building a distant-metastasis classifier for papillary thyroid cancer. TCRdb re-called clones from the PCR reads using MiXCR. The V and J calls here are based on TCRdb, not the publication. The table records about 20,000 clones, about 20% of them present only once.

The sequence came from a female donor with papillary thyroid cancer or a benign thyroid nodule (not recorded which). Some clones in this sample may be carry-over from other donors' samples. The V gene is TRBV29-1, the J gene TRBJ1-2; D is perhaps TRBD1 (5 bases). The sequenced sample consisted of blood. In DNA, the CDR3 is TGCAGCGTTGATTCCGGGGGGGATGGCTACACCTTC. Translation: CSVDSGGDGYTF.